These 16 T cell receptor beta chains originate from one sample sequenced in a study of post-analysis software for immune sequencing data. Broader study findings: Among five TRBV segments more frequent in patients than controls were TRBV5-6, TRBV5-1 and TRBV20-1.

These receptors have no known antigen. Unique molecular identifiers were built into the TCR beta cDNA libraries. MiXCR, applied by TCRdb to the PCR reads, yields one record per CDR3 protein. This sample has roughly 540,000 distinct CDR3 sequences; roughly 34% occur once, and the top ten carry approximately 5.4%. Sequenced material: blood. The source is a girl under 18 with multiple sclerosis.

V and J are TRBV4-2 and TRBJ2-3, with 8 nucleotides matching TRBD1. V was clipped by 1 base and J by 4 bases; unmatched bases: 7. Looked up from germline, CDR1 is LGHNA and CDR2 is YNFKEQ. The CDR3 extends over 16 amino acids. The CDR3 DNA follows: TGTGCCAGCAGCCAAGGCCAGGGGGCGGGCGCAGATACGCAGTATTTT. This codes for CASSQGQGAGADTQYF.

Comments on this clonotype: Here the CDR3 omits its conserved ending phenylalanine or tryptophan, so a read error is the likely source. DNA for the CDR3: TGTGCCAGCAGTTACTCACAGGGGGGGCAAGAGACCCAGTACTGC. This sequence encodes CASSYSQGGQETQYC. V usage is TRBV6-6 and J usage is TRBJ2-5; D is perhaps TRBD1 (8 bases). V dropped 0 bases and J dropped 2 bases, with 10 bases sitting between them. Germline values: CDR1 MNHNY, CDR2 SVGAGI (reference sequence). The CDR3 has 15 amino acids.

Details on this clonotype: This may be a read error: a much more frequent sequence differs by one nucleotide. The V gene is TRBV29-1, the J gene TRBJ2-3, with TRBD1 as a possible D gene (5 bases). The CDR3 has 13 residues. Germline V gene lookup returns CDR1 SQVTM and CDR2 ANQGSEA. Written as DNA, the CDR3 is TGCAGCGTTGGGCAGGGATTCACAGGTACGCAGTATTTT. Its protein is CSVGQGFTGTQYF.

On this clonotype itself: The junction differs from germline at one of its ends, possibly a read error. The chain links TRBV7-9 to TRBJ2-1, with no clear D. This CDR3 region has 12 residues. The V gene's germline CDR1 is SEHNR and CDR2 FQNEAQ (reference sequence). The CDR3 DNA reads as TGTGCCGGCAGCGCCCAAAGAAATGAGCAGTTCTTC. Translated: CAGSAQRNEQFF. Full variable domain (missing parts from reference TRBV7-9 and TRBJ2-1): DTGVSQNPRHKITKRGQNVTFRCDPISEHNRLYWYRQTLGQGPEFLTYFQNEAQLEKSRLLSDRFSAERPKGSFSTLEIQRTEQGDSAMYLCAGSAQRNEQFFGPGTRLTVL.

This clonotype was seen once. The CDR3 protein is CASSLGTSGDADTQYF. CDR3 bases: TGTGCCAGCAGCTTAGGGACTAGCGGGGACGCAGATACGCAGTATTTT. V usage is TRBV7-9 and J usage is TRBJ2-3, with TRBD2 identical over 12 bases. J was trimmed by 4 bases and V by 1 base; bases with no gene match: 3. CDR3 length equals 16 residues. CDR1 and CDR2 from the germline V gene are SEHNR and FQNEAQ (reference sequence).

The chain joins TRBV5-1 to TRBJ2-3, with D perhaps matching TRBD2 (6 bases). The V gene lost 4 bases and the J gene lost 4 bases, with 22 bases spanning the gap. CDR1 is SGHRS, CDR2 YFSETQ, per germline. This CDR3 is built from 17 residues. DNA for the CDR3: TGCGCCAGCAGCCCGGAAACGACTAGTTTAGACTCAGATACGCAGTATTTT. This encodes CASSPETTSLDSDTQYF.

J is TRBJ1-5 and V is TRBV12-3 or TRBV12-4; D unresolved. This CDR3 has 12 amino acids. The V end lost 8 bases, the J end lost 2 bases, and 7 bases lay between the germline ends. The chain's CDR3 is CASVGRNQPQHF. CDR3 DNA: TGTGCCAGCGTTGGTCGCAATCAGCCCCAGCATTTT.

The chain combines TRBV5-1 with TRBJ2-5; D is perhaps TRBD1 (6 bases). V lost 2 bases and J lost 1, with 12 bases in between. Germline CDR1 SGHRS, CDR2 YFSETQ. The CDR3 consists of 15 residues. CDR3 protein: CASSLADRSQETQYF. Here the CDR3 DNA reads TGCGCCAGCAGCTTAGCGGACAGATCCCAAGAGACCCAGTACTTC.

The chain links TRBV12-5 to TRBJ1-2; a weak D match, TRBD1 (5 bases). CDR3 length: 14 amino acids. Trimming removed 5 bases from V and 9 bases from J, with 19 bases in between. Germline V gives CDR1 LGHNT, CDR2 FRNRAP. CDR3: CASGQAARGGRYTF. In DNA, the CDR3 is TGTGCTAGTGGTCAGGCGGCGAGGGGAGGTCGCTACACCTTC.

V usage is TRBV29-1 and J usage is TRBJ2-5, with 7 bases matching TRBD2. Germline assignment: CDR1 SQVTM and CDR2 ANQGSEA. Trimming cost V 3 bases and J 2 bases; bases outside gene matches: 6. The CDR3 covers 14 residues. The CDR3 loop is CSVDGASGQETQYF. Written as DNA, the CDR3 is TGCAGCGTTGATGGGGCTAGCGGACAAGAGACCCAGTACTTC.

The V and J genes are TRBV19 and TRBJ1-5; no firm D call. Deletions cut 1 base from V and 3 bases from J, with 7 bases between. There are 14 residues in the CDR3. The germline V gene has CDR1 LNHDA and CDR2 SQIVND (reference sequence). CDR3 coding DNA: TGTGCCAGTAGTATAGGTCCGAACAATCAGCCCCAGCATTTT. Encoded protein: CASSIGPNNQPQHF.

The chain links TRBV2 to TRBJ1-3, with 8 positions matching TRBD1. Germline CDR1 SNHLY, CDR2 FYNNEI. The V gene end was trimmed by 7 bases and the J gene end by 0 bases; junction bases not matched to a gene: 2. This CDR3 comprises 14 residues. This CDR3 reads CASIGTGSGNTIYF. The CDR3 DNA is TGTGCCAGCATTGGGACAGGCTCTGGAAACACCATATATTTT.

There are a few counts of this clonotype. The chain employs TRBV20-1 and TRBJ2-7; a possible D gene is TRBD2 (7 bases). CDR3 size: 15 residues. CDR1 and CDR2 from the germline V gene are DFQATT and SNEGSKA (reference sequence). V dropped 3 bases and J dropped 0 bases, with 15 bases sitting between them. The CDR3 spells CSARPPGGPSYEQYF. For the CDR3, the DNA is TGCAGTGCTAGGCCCCCCGGGGGGCCCTCCTACGAGCAGTACTTC.

This clonotype was observed a few times. CDR3 amino acids: CASRGTGGENSPLHF. In DNA, the CDR3 is TGTGCCAGCAGGGGGACAGGGGGCGAGAATTCACCCCTCCACTTT. This chain uses TRBV6-5 with TRBJ1-6; 12 bases align to TRBD1. The CDR3 loop spans 15 amino acids. The germline V gene has CDR1 MNHEY and CDR2 SVGAGI. The trim removed 6 bases at V and 7 bases at J, leaving 4 bases unmatched.

Points on this clonotype: Its ends do not fully match the called genes, so a read error is possible. The chain joins TRBV10-3 to TRBJ2-3; D is ambiguous. Per germline, CDR1 ENHRY and CDR2 SYGVKD. This CDR3 comprises 13 residues. CDR3 bases: TGTGCCATCAGGGAGTCGGACGGAGATACGCAGTATTTT. Protein product: CAIRESDGDTQYF.

The rearrangement joins TRBV4-2 to TRBJ2-3, with 10 bases identical to TRBD1. V shed 3 bases, J shed 2 bases, and the junction held 8 bases outside the gene matches. CDR1 is LGHNA, CDR2 YNFKEQ, per germline. The CDR3 contains 17 residues. This chain's CDR3 is CASSHGTGEGDTDTQYF. CDR3 in DNA: TGTGCCAGCAGCCACGGGACAGGGGAAGGTGACACAGATACGCAGTATTTT.